This entry concerns a single T cell receptor (beta chain). Antigen specificity is unknown. This sample is drawn from a study of T cells in localized non-small cell lung cancer. Study-wide points: Appearance in adjacent lung was seen for a median about 58 of the top 100 tumor clones. In the blood, greater T cell density corresponded to longer overall survival. Clonality of T cells reached its maximum in uninvolved adjacent lung, surpassing tumor.

Produced via immunoSEQ multiplex PCR; TCRdb's table is partial and in-frame only. The sample carries some 54,000 clones, around 81% recorded once. This specimen consisted of PBMCs, obtained before any cancer treatment. The receptor was derived from a woman aged 35-70 years with stage II lung adenocarcinoma.

The CDR3 nucleotides read TGTGCCAGCAGCTTCGGAGACGTATTAGCCAAAAACATTCAGTACTTC. As protein: CASSFGDVLAKNIQYF. V is TRBV7-8 and J is TRBJ2-4; D unclear. Trimming removed 3 bases from V and 0 bases from J, with 12 bases in between. CDR1 SGHVS and CDR2 FQNEAQ come from the germline V gene. CDR3 size: 16 residues.